A selection of T cell receptor beta chains follows, all from one sample in a study of response to subunit inactivated influenza vaccine. TCRdb independently ran MiXCR on the RT-PCR reads; one entry per CDR3 protein. In the table there are about 160,000 distinct CDR3 sequences, about a tenth of which are singletons. The sample consisted of non-naive T cells sorted from PBMCs, taken roughly 45 days after vaccination. The receptors shown here come from a man aged 50-60 years who received an inactivated influenza vaccine. The CDR3 runs from the conserved cysteine through the conserved F or W. Fields, in order: V gene, J gene, clone size, D gene, CDR3 protein, CDR3 DNA. A D gene is named only where the DNA matches it firmly. Size is omitted from some rows. Given values are once, few, many or a class for expanded clones.

TRBV4-1	TRBJ2-1	-	-	CASSRRGQVSSYNEQFF	TGCGCCAGCAGCCGACGGGGGCAGGTGAGCTCCTACAATGAGCAGTTCTTC
TRBV3-1	TRBJ2-2	few	-	CASSQGQGSTGELFF	TGTGCCAGCAGCCAAGGGCAGGGTAGCACCGGGGAGCTGTTTTTT
TRBV6-1	TRBJ2-5	-	-	CASRDGGRQETQYF	TGTGCCAGCCGGGACGGGGGCAGGCAAGAGACCCAGTACTTC
TRBV2	TRBJ2-1	few	TRBD1	CASSYTGDPYNEQFF	TGTGCCAGCAGTTATACAGGGGACCCCTACAATGAGCAGTTCTTC
TRBV6-2/TRBV6-3	TRBJ2-7	-	-	CASSPPNSHEQYF	TGTGCCAGCAGTCCCCCGAACAGCCACGAGCAGTACTTC
TRBV9	TRBJ2-2	few	TRBD1	CASSPRTGNTGELFF	TGTGCCAGCAGCCCCCGGACAGGGAACACCGGGGAGCTGTTTTTT
TRBV3-1	TRBJ2-5	few	TRBD1	CASSQTTGGTLEETQYF	TGTGCCAGCAGCCAGACGACAGGGGGCACATTAGAAGAGACCCAGTACTTC
TRBV6-2/TRBV6-3	TRBJ2-5	-	-	CASNRFLSVDQETQYF	TGTGCCAGCAACCGATTCCTTAGCGTAGACCAAGAGACCCAGTACTTC
TRBV29-1	TRBJ2-3	few	-	CSVAVAESTDTQYF	TGCAGCGTTGCCGTAGCGGAAAGCACAGATACGCAGTATTTT
TRBV20-1	TRBJ1-5	-	-	CSAESWGALCSNQPQHF	TGCAGTGCAGAATCTTGGGGGGCACTGTGTAGCAATCAGCCCCAGCATTTT
TRBV5-1	TRBJ1-5	many	-	CASSPDGHSNQPQHF	TGCGCCAGCAGCCCAGACGGTCACTCTAATCAGCCCCAGCATTTT
TRBV7-9	TRBJ2-7	few	-	CASSRTESYEQYF	TGTGCCAGCAGCCGGACAGAGAGCTACGAGCAGTACTTC
TRBV2	TRBJ2-7	few	TRBD2	CASSESAGAYEQYF	TGTGCCAGCAGTGAATCTGCGGGAGCCTACGAGCAGTACTTC
TRBV28	TRBJ1-5	few	TRBD1	CASSSDRRVGNQPQHF	TGTGCCAGCAGCTCGGACAGGAGGGTAGGCAATCAGCCCCAGCATTTT
TRBV10-3	TRBJ2-5	-	-	CAISESSRRAHQETQYF	TGTGCCATCAGTGAGTCGAGCCGGCGGGCACACCAAGAGACCCAGTACTTC
TRBV28	TRBJ1-6	many	-	CASSLDYDSPLHF	TGTGCCAGCAGTTTAGATTATGATTCACCCCTCCACTTT
TRBV6-1	TRBJ2-1	few	-	CASSSPRGHSSYNEQFF	TGTGCCAGCAGCTCCCCTCGAGGGCATAGCTCCTACAATGAGCAGTTCTTC
TRBV19	TRBJ1-2	-	-	CASSSPGEDGYTF	TGTGCCAGTAGTAGCCCGGGGGAGGATGGCTACACCTTC
TRBV10-3	TRBJ2-3	many	-	CAISERGDTQYF	TGTGCCATCAGTGAGCGGGGGGATACGCAGTATTTT
TRBV28	TRBJ2-1	many	TRBD1	CASKPTGGAYNEQFF	TGTGCCAGCAAACCCACAGGGGGCGCTTACAATGAGCAGTTCTTC
TRBV3-1	TRBJ2-6	few	TRBD1	CASSFSGQGTVGANVLTF	TGTGCCAGCAGCTTTTCTGGACAGGGGACGGTCGGGGCCAACGTCCTGACTTTC
TRBV4-2	TRBJ1-5	many	TRBD1	CASSQVRGTGNQPQHF	TGTGCCAGCAGCCAAGTTCGCGGGACAGGGAATCAGCCCCAGCATTTT
TRBV9	TRBJ2-7	many	TRBD1	CASSVGAGGYEQYF	TGTGCCAGCAGCGTAGGCGCAGGGGGCTACGAGCAGTACTTC
TRBV5-4	TRBJ2-3	-	-	CASSLFLDTQYF	TGTGCCAGCAGCTTGTTTCTAGATACGCAGTATTTT
TRBV18	TRBJ2-7	-	TRBD2	CASSSRLPGLAPSYEQYF	TGTGCCAGCTCAAGCCGACTACCGGGACTAGCCCCATCATACGAGCAGTACTTC
TRBV10-1	TRBJ2-6	few	-	CASSESAGPSGANVLTF	TGCGCCAGCAGTGAGTCGGCAGGACCTTCTGGGGCCAACGTCCTGACTTTC
TRBV27	TRBJ2-2	-	TRBD2	CASSLLAAGTGELFF	TGTGCCAGCAGCCTACTAGCGGCCGGTACCGGGGAGCTGTTTTTT
TRBV3-1	TRBJ2-7	many	-	CASSQGNVVQYF	TGTGCCAGCAGCCAAGGCAATGTTGTCCAGTACTTC
TRBV12-3/TRBV12-4	TRBJ1-4	few	-	CASSDKGWEETNEKLFF	TGTGCCAGCAGTGATAAAGGGTGGGAGGAAACTAATGAAAAACTGTTTTTT
TRBV5-1	TRBJ2-5	-	TRBD1	CASSLAQGARETQYF	TGCGCCAGCAGCTTGGCACAGGGGGCGAGGGAGACCCAGTACTTC
TRBV20-1	TRBJ2-3	-	-	CSARDPRVAGSSTDTQYF	TGCAGTGCTAGAGATCCGAGGGTCGCGGGGTCGAGCACAGATACGCAGTATTTT
TRBV28	TRBJ1-5	-	-	CASSSPVGWQGYQPQHF	TGTGCCAGCAGTTCACCGGTTGGGTGGCAGGGATATCAGCCCCAGCATTTT
TRBV28	TRBJ2-5	few	-	CASSPSKGNSARTKIRQYF	TGTGCCAGCAGTCCAAGTAAGGGGAACAGCGCTCGAACCAAGATAAGGCAGTACTTC
TRBV11-1	TRBJ2-1	-	TRBD2	CASSFGLAGGYSYNEQFF	TGTGCCAGCAGCTTTGGGCTAGCGGGGGGCTACTCCTACAATGAGCAGTTCTTC
TRBV7-6	TRBJ2-5	-	-	CASSSRQIQETQYF	TGTGCCAGCAGCTCGCGACAGATACAAGAGACCCAGTACTTC
TRBV2	TRBJ1-1	few	TRBD1	CASSDDRGENTEAFF	TGTGCCAGCAGTGACGACAGGGGGGAGAACACTGAAGCTTTCTTT
TRBV2	TRBJ2-5	few	TRBD2	CASSFSGRQETQYF	TGTGCCAGCAGTTTTAGCGGGAGGCAGGAGACCCAGTACTTC
TRBV25-1	TRBJ1-6	many	TRBD1	CASSKTGRGSPLHF	TGTGCCAGCAGTAAGACAGGGCGGGGTTCACCCCTCCACTTT
TRBV5-5	TRBJ2-7	many	-	CASSLSGELSYEQYF	TGTGCCAGCAGCTTGAGTGGGGAGCTCTCCTACGAGCAGTACTTC